This TCR beta chain derives from a study of shared clonotypes between healthy human individuals. The germline gives CDR1 SGHDT, CDR2 YYEEEE. Trimming removed 2 bases from V and 3 bases from J; junction bases left unmatched: 6. CDR3 size: 15 residues. Profiling relied on immunoSEQ multiplex PCR, and the TCRdb table lists in-frame clones only, not all of them. The data show approximately 2,000,000 clones, under 95% seen once. CD4+ cells underwent separation, giving CD45RA+ naive and CD45RA-negative memory subsets. Study findings and constraints: Estimated richness values were generally larger in naive subsets than in memory subsets.

A note on this clone: The antigen is not known.

Sequenced sample: naive CD4+ T cells from PBMCs. Subset reported: CD45RA+ positively selected. The origin of this receptor is a man younger than 35 in good health. Some clones in this sample may be carry-over from other donors' samples. V usage is TRBV5-6 and J usage is TRBJ2-5; 8 bases are a match to TRBD2. The DNA of the CDR3 is TGTGCCAGCAGCTTTGGTATAGCGGGGAAAGAGACCCAGTACTTC. Translating gives CASSFGIAGKETQYF.